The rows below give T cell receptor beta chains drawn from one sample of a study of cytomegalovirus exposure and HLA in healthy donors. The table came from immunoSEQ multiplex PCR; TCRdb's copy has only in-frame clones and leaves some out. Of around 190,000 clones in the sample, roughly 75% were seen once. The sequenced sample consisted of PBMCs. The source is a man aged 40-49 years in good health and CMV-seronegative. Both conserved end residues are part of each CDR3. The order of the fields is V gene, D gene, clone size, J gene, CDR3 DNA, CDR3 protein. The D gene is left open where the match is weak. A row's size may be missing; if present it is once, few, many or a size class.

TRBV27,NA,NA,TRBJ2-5,TGTGCCAGCAGCCAGTTTTGGGGGGGGCCCGAGACCCAGTACTTC,CASSQFWGGPETQYF
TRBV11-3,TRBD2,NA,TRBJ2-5,TGTGCCAGCAGCCTGACTAGCGGTCAATGGGAGACCCAGTACTTC,CASSLTSGQWETQYF
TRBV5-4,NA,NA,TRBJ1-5,TGTGCCAGCAGCTCAGGGCAGGGCGATCAGCCCCAGCATTTT,CASSSGQGDQPQHF
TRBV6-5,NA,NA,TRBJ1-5,TGTGCCAGCAGTCCCCGGGACACCAATCAGCCCCAGCATTTT,CASSPRDTNQPQHF
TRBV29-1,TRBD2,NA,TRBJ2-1,TGCAGCGTTCTGACTAGCGGGAACTACAATGAGCAGTTCTTC,CSVLTSGNYNEQFF
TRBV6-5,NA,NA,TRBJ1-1,TGTGCCAGCAGGAGGGAGGGGCGGGAAGCTTTCTTT,CASRREGREAFF
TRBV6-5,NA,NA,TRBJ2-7,TGTGCCAGCAGTTACTCCCCCCAGGGTAGATACGAGCAGTACTTC,CASSYSPQGRYEQYF
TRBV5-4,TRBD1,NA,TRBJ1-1,TGTGCCAGCAGCCCGGGACAGGCCCGTGAAGCTTTCTTT,CASSPGQAREAFF
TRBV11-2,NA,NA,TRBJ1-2,TGTGCCAGCAGCCCGGACACCCTCTATGGCTACACCTTC,CASSPDTLYGYTF
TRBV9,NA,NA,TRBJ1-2,TGTGCCAGCAGCGAGATACAGGACTATGGCTACACCTTC,CASSEIQDYGYTF
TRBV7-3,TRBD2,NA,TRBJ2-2,TGTGCCAGCAGCCCCGGACTAGCGGGAGCCGCGAGCACCGGGGAGCTGTTTTTT,CASSPGLAGAASTGELFF
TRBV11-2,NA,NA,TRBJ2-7,TGTGCCAGCAGTCCCCCCGGGAACCTTCGCGAGCAGTACTTC,CASSPPGNLREQYF
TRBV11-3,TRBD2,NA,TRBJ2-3,TGTGCCAGCAGCTTAGGGCTGACTAGCGGGAGTGCAGATACGCAGTATTTT,CASSLGLTSGSADTQYF
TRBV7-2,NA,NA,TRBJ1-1,TGTGCCAGCAGCCCAGGCGGGGGTTTGAACACTGAAGCTTTCTTT,CASSPGGGLNTEAFF
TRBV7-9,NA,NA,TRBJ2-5,TGTGCCAGCAGCTTAGCTTACGGGAACCAAGAGACCCAGTACTTC,CASSLAYGNQETQYF
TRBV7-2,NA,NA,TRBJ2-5,TGTGCCAGCAGCCCTAGGCGGGAAGAGACCCAGTACTTC,CASSPRREETQYF
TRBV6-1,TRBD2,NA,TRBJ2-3,TGTGCCAGCAGTGAAGCGCCCGGGGGGAGCACAGATACGCAGTATTTT,CASSEAPGGSTDTQYF
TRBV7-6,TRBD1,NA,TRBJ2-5,TGTGCCAGCAGCTTAGAGTGGACAGGGGTAGGGGAGACCCAGTACTTC,CASSLEWTGVGETQYF
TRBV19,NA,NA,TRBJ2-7,TGTGCCAGTAGTCCCCTCCCGCTAGCCACCTACGAGCAGTACTTC,CASSPLPLATYEQYF
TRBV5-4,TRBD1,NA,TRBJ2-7,TGTGCCAGCAGCTTGGCCCGGGGGACAGGGGGCCTGAGCTCCTACGAGCAGTACTTC,CASSLARGTGGLSSYEQYF
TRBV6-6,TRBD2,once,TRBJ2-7,TGTGCCAGCAGTTACATCGCGACTAGCCCCCACGAGCAGTACTTC,CASSYIATSPHEQYF
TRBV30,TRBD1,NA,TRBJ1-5,TGTGCCTGGAGTGTAGGGCAGGGGGTGTTCTACGGCAATCAGCCCCAGCATTTT,CAWSVGQGVFYGNQPQHF
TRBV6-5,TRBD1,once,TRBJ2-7,TGTGCCAGCAGCCTGGGACAGGGGGCTTCCTACGAGCAGTACTTC,CASSLGQGASYEQYF
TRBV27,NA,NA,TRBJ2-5,TGTGCCAGCAGTTTATCGGCCAGGTCCGGAGAGACCCAGTACTTC,CASSLSARSGETQYF
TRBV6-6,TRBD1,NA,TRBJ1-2,TGTGCCAGCAGTTACTCGGTCACAGGGGGCAGCTATGGCTACACCTTC,CASSYSVTGGSYGYTF
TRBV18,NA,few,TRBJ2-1,TGTGCCAGCTCACCATACGGGGTATATAACAATGAGCAGTTCTTC,CASSPYGVYNNEQFF
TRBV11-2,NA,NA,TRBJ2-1,TGTGCCAGCAGCTTGAAGGTTGGGCGGGATGAAGATGAGCAGTTCTTC,CASSLKVGRDEDEQFF
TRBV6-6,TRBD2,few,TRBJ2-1,TGTGCCAGCACGGGGGGGGCTTTGGATGAGCAGTTCTTC,CASTGGALDEQFF
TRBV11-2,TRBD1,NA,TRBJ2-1,TGTGCCAGCAGCTTACGGAAGGGGGCCGTGTCCTACAATGAGCAGTTCTTC,CASSLRKGAVSYNEQFF
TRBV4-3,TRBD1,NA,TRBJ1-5,TGCGCCAGCAGCCAAGAGGGGACAGGCAAACAGCCCCAGCATTTT,CASSQEGTGKQPQHF
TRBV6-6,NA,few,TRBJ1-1,TGTGCCAGCAGTTACCCCGACAGTAACACTGAAGCTTTCTTT,CASSYPDSNTEAFF
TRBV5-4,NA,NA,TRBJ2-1,TGTGCCAGCAGCTTGGACAGGAGCTCCTACAATGAGCAGTTCTTC,CASSLDRSSYNEQFF
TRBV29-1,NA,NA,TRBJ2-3,NA,CSVGPGSRSTDTQYF
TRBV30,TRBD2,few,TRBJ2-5,TGTGCCTGGAGGGTAGCGGGATTAGAGACCCAGTACTTC,CAWRVAGLETQYF
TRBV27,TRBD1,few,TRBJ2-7,TGTGCCAGCAGCCGGGACAGGGAGGTCTACGAGCAGTACTTC,CASSRDREVYEQYF
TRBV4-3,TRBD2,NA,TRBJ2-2,TGCGCCAGCAGCCCCCCAGCGGGGGCCGGGGAGCTGTTTTTT,CASSPPAGAGELFF
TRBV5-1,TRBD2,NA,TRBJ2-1,TGCGCCAGCAGCTTGGTGGGGCGGGGGGGTTACAATGAGCAGTTCTTC,CASSLVGRGGYNEQFF
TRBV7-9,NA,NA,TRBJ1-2,TGTGCCAGCAGCATAGCCGGGACTGACTATGGCTACACCTTC,CASSIAGTDYGYTF
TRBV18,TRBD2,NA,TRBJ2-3,TGTGCCAGCTCACCTACTAACGGACTAGCGGGAGTGACGTATTTT,CASSPTNGLAGVTYF
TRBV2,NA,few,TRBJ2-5,TGTGCCAGCCAAGTAGAAGAGACCCAGTACTTC,CASQVEETQYF
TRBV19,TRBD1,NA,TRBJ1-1,TGTGCCAGTAGCGGGACAGGGGGCGAGGACACTGAAGCTTTCTTT,CASSGTGGEDTEAFF
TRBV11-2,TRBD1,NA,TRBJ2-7,TGTGCCAGCAGCTTAGTGGGGGTGGGACAGGGGGCGGGGGAGCAGTACTTC,CASSLVGVGQGAGEQYF
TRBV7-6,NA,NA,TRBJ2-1,TGTGCCAGCAGCTTAGCTAGCCGGACTTACAATGAGCAGTTCTTC,CASSLASRTYNEQFF
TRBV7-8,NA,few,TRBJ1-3,TGTGCCAGCAGCTTACAGACTACTGGAAACACCATATATTTT,CASSLQTTGNTIYF
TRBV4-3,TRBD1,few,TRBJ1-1,TGCGCCAGCAGTCCGGACAGGGACGGTTCCACTGAAGCTTTCTTT,CASSPDRDGSTEAFF
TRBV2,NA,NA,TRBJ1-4,TGTGCCAGCAGCGAGAACTCAGGGGAGAATGAAAAACTGTTTTTT,CASSENSGENEKLFF
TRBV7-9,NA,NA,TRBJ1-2,TGTGCCAGCCCCCCGGGACTCCCAGGGAGTGGCTACACCTTC,CASPPGLPGSGYTF
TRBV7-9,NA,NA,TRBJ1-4,TGTGCCAGCAGCATTCGGACAGTTAATGAAAAACTGTTTTTT,CASSIRTVNEKLFF
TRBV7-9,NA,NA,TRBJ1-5,TGTGCCAGCACTAAGGGGGACGGGGGGAATCAGCCCCAGCATTTT,CASTKGDGGNQPQHF
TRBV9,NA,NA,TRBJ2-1,TGTGCCAGCAGCGAAGGAGTAGGTGAGCAGTTCTTC,CASSEGVGEQFF
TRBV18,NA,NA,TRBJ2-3,TGTGCCAGCTCACCCATTTCCACAGATACGCAGTATTTT,CASSPISTDTQYF
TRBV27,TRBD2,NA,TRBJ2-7,TGTGCCGCAAGGGAAAGGGGACTAGACCACGAGCAGTACTTC,CAARERGLDHEQYF
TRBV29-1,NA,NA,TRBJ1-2,TGCAGCGTTGAAAAGCGGGGGCTTGGTAGCTATGGCTACACCTTC,CSVEKRGLGSYGYTF
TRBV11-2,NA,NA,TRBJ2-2,TGTGCCAGCAGCTTAGAGTCCGGCAGGGCGACCGGGGAGCTGTTTTTT,CASSLESGRATGELFF
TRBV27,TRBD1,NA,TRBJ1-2,TGTGCCAGCAGCTTGGGACAGGGGGCTTTTGGCTACACCTTC,CASSLGQGAFGYTF
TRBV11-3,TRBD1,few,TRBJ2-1,TGTGCCAGCAGCTTTGGGACAGGGGAGGTAACTGAGCAGTTCTTC,CASSFGTGEVTEQFF
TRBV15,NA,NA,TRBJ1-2,TGTGCCACCAGCTCCCATCGGTTAGCCAGCTATGGCTACACCTTC,CATSSHRLASYGYTF
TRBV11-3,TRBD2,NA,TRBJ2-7,TGTGCCAGCAGCTTGTCTAGCGGGCCAACCTACGAGCAGTACTTC,CASSLSSGPTYEQYF
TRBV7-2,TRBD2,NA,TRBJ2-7,TGTGCCAGCAGCTCCCGGGGAGGGGTTGCACCTTTAGAGCAGTACTTC,CASSSRGGVAPLEQYF